Below are 5 T cell receptor beta chains sequenced from a single sample in a study of blood T cells in healthy people across ages. Using a J-beta primer mix together with a sample-barcoded 5' primer, a second PCR was run for roughly 7 to 12 cycles. TCRdb passed the 5' RACE reads through MiXCR, listing each CDR3 protein once. The table includes hundreds of thousands of distinct CDR3 sequences, roughly 64% detected once. The specimen was blood. The source of these receptors is a man aged 25-45 years in good health.

This clonotype has only one observation. The rearrangement uses TRBV7-2 and TRBJ1-2, with D perhaps matching TRBD1 (5 bases). This CDR3 region has 16 residues. Germline values: CDR1 SGHTA, CDR2 FQGNSA. Trimming removed 0 bases from V and 0 bases from J, with 11 bases in between. The CDR3 loop reads CASSLARGTSNYGYTF. DNA of the CDR3: TGTGCCAGCAGCTTAGCGCGGGGGACCTCTAACTATGGCTACACCTTC.

The J gene is TRBJ1-5, the V gene TRBV7-9; D remains unclear. With 0 bases removed from V and 1 base from J, the gap between germline ends came to 4 bases. CDR3 length equals 14 residues. Germline assignment: CDR1 SEHNR and CDR2 FQNEAQ (reference sequence). The CDR3 loop is CASSLATSNQPQHF. The CDR3 DNA reads TGTGCCAGCAGCTTAGCGACGAGCAATCAGCCCCAGCATTTT. Complete variable domain (other parts from reference TRBV7-9 and TRBJ1-5): DTGVSQNPRHKITKRGQNVTFRCDPISEHNRLYWYRQTLGQGPEFLTYFQNEAQLEKSRLLSDRFSAERPKGSFSTLEIQRTEQGDSAMYLCASSLATSNQPQHFGDGTRLSIL.

This chain uses TRBV27 with TRBJ2-1; no clear D gene. Deletions cut 0 bases from V and 5 bases from J, with 11 bases between. CDR1 MNHEY and CDR2 SMNVEV come from the germline V gene (reference sequence). The CDR3 totals 15 residues. CDR3 in amino acids: CASSLSSPLDNEQFF. The CDR3 DNA is TGTGCCAGCAGTTTATCCTCCCCGTTAGACAATGAGCAGTTCTTC.

V usage is TRBV6-5 and J usage is TRBJ2-5; 10 nucleotides match TRBD1. CDR1 is MNHEY, CDR2 SVGAGI, per germline. CDR3 length: 15 amino acids. J lost 5 bases, V lost 5 bases, and 8 bases had no gene match. The CDR3 loop reads CASSPWDRGWETQYF. The DNA of the CDR3 is TGTGCCAGCAGTCCCTGGGACAGGGGTTGGGAGACCCAGTACTTC.

V usage is TRBV20-1 and J usage is TRBJ1-2; no clear D. The CDR3 is made up of 13 amino acids. V was clipped by 1 base and J by 4 bases, with 10 bases between them. The V gene's germline CDR1 is DFQATT and CDR2 SNEGSKA (reference sequence). CDR3 amino acids: CSARVRPSYGYTF. CDR3 sequence (DNA): TGCAGTGCTAGAGTCAGACCCAGCTATGGCTACACCTTC.